This entry lists 2 T cell receptor beta chains sequenced from one sample in a study of cytomegalovirus exposure and HLA in healthy donors. Vbeta (60) and Jbeta (13) primers were used in the PCR. Only in-frame clones appear in the TCRdb table, and some are missing; sequencing was by immunoSEQ multiplex PCR. This sample yields roughly 180,000 clones, of which 80% to 90% are seen a single time; approximately 1.2% belongs to the top ten. Material for sequencing was PBMCs. The receptors were gathered from a girl aged 2-10 years in good health and CMV-seropositive.

The J gene is TRBJ2-2, the V gene TRBV12-5; 7 bases line up with TRBD1. The germline CDR1 and CDR2 sequences are LGHNT and FRNRAP. With 0 bases clipped from V and 1 base from J, the junction kept 8 bases outside the gene matches. CDR3 length equals 18 residues. The CDR3 coding sequence is TGTGCTAGTGGTTTGGTACCGGACAGGCTATTGAACACCGGGGAGCTGTTTTTT. Residues: CASGLVPDRLLNTGELFF.

The chain has TRBV19 and TRBJ2-3; TRBD2 matches at 11 bases. CDR1 and CDR2 (germline): LNHDA, SQIVND (reference sequence). The V gene end was trimmed by 4 bases and the J gene end by 6 bases; junction bases not matched to a gene: 0. The CDR3 spans 13 residues. CDR3 loop: CASSTSGGDTQYF. As DNA, the CDR3 is TGTGCCAGTAGTACTAGCGGGGGGGATACGCAGTATTTT. Together with reference TRBV19 and TRBJ2-3, the CDR3 gives the full variable domain: DGGITQSPKYLFRKEGQNVTLSCEQNLNHDAMYWYRQDPGQGLRLIYYSQIVNDFQKGDIAEGYSVSREKKESFPLTVTSAQKNPTAFYLCASSTSGGDTQYFGPGTRLTVL.